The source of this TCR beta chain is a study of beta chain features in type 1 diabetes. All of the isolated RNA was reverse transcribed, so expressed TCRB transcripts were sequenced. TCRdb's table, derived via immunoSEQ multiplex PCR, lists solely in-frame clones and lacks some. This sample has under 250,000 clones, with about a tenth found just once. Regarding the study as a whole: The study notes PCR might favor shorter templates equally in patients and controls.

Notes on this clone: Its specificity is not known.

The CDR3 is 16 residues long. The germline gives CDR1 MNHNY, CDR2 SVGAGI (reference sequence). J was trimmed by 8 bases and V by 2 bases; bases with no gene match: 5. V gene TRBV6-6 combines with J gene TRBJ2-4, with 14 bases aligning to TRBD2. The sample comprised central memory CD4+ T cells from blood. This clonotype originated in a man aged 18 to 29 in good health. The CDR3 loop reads CASSYTPTSGRDIQYF. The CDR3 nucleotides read TGTGCCAGCAGTTACACTCCGACTAGCGGGAGGGACATTCAGTACTTC.